A single sample gave rise to the 3 T cell receptor beta chains below, sequenced in a study of shared clonotypes between healthy human individuals. Naive CD8 cells lacked CD45RO and underwent positive selection for CCR7, leaving out terminally differentiated effector memory CD45RA+ cells. The method was immunoSEQ multiplex PCR; TCRdb's version includes in-frame clones alone and lacks a portion of them. Altogether around 1.9 million clones are present, under 95% being singletons, with the ten largest covering 1.7%. Source material: naive CD8+ T cells from PBMCs. These receptor sequences come from a man aged 18 to 30 in good health. Some clones in this sample may be carry-over from other donors' samples.

V gene TRBV6-5 combines with J gene TRBJ2-7; 9 positions match TRBD1. This CDR3 has 14 amino acids. V gave up 6 bases and J gave up 2 bases; unmatched junction bases: 5. CDR1 MNHEY and CDR2 SVGAGI come from the germline V gene. The CDR3 DNA reads as TGTGCCAGCAGGGACAGGGGAATGGCCTACGAGCAGTACTTC. The encoded protein is CASRDRGMAYEQYF.

The rearrangement links TRBV6-5 to TRBJ1-5; D gene ambiguous. Between the trimmed V and J ends, which lost 4 bases and 2 bases, there was a span of 9 bases. This CDR3 has 14 residues. The germline V gene has CDR1 MNHEY and CDR2 SVGAGI. The CDR3: CASSSGVGNQPQHF. The CDR3 coding sequence is TGTGCCAGCAGTTCGGGCGTTGGCAATCAGCCCCAGCATTTT.

This chain links TRBV9 with TRBJ2-1; 10 bases line up with TRBD2. The CDR3 is made up of 13 amino acids. V shed 3 bases and J 7 bases; nucleotides not matched to a gene: 1. The germline gives CDR1 SGDLS, CDR2 YYNGEE. Here the CDR3 reads CASSASGRNEQFF. In nucleotides, the CDR3 is TGTGCCAGCAGCGCTAGCGGGAGAAATGAGCAGTTCTTC.